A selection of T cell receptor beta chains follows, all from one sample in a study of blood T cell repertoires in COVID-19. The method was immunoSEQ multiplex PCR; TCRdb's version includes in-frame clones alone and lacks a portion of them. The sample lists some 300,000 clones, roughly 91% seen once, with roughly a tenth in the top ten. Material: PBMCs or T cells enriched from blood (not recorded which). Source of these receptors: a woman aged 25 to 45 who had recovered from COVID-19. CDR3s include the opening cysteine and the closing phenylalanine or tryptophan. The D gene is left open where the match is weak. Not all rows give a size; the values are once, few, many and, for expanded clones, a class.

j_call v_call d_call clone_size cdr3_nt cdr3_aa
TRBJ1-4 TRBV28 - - TGTGCCAGCAGTTTAGGGGCCGGAAGTGAAAAACTGTTTTTT CASSLGAGSEKLFF
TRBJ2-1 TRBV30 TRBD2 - TGTGCCTGGGCTTCCGGGACTAGCGGCTACAATGAGCAGTTCTTC CAWASGTSGYNEQFF
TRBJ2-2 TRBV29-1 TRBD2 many TGCAGCGTTGAAGATCGGACTAGCGGGAAAAGCGGCACCGGGGAGCTGTTTTTT CSVEDRTSGKSGTGELFF
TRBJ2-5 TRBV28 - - TGTGCCAGCAGTTTAGGGCCTCGGCAGGGACAAGAGACCCAGTACTTC CASSLGPRQGQETQYF
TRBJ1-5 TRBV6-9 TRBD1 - TGTGCCAGCAGTTTATGGGACAGGCGACCCTTGGGCAATCAGCCCCAGCATTTT CASSLWDRRPLGNQPQHF
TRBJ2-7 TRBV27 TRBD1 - TGTGCCAGCAGTTTATCGAGACAGGGGTACAGCGAGCAGTACTTC CASSLSRQGYSEQYF
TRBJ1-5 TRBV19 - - TGTGCCAGTGAAATCTGGGGAGGTTATTCCAATCAGCCCCAGCATTTT CASEIWGGYSNQPQHF
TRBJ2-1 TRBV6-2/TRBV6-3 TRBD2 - TGTGCCAGCAGCATAGCGGGAGGGAATGAGCAGTTCTTC CASSIAGGNEQFF
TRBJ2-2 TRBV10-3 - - TGTGCCATCAGTGACTTCGAGGGAGGCGGCACCGGGGAGCTGTTTTTT CAISDFEGGGTGELFF
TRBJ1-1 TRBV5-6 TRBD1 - TGTGCCAGCAGCCCGGAAGGACAGGGGTTGAACACTGAAGCTTTCTTT CASSPEGQGLNTEAFF
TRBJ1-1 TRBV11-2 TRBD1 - TGTGCCAGCAGCTTATTTAGCGTCTGGGACAGGGATAAGAACACTGAAGCTTTCTTT CASSLFSVWDRDKNTEAFF
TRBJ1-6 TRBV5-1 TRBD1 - TGCGCCAGCAGCTTGGGAGACAGGGTGATTTCACCCCTCCACTTT CASSLGDRVISPLHF
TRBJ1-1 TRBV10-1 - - TGCGCCAGCAGGGCAGGGTCAATGAACACTGAAGCTTTCTTT CASRAGSMNTEAFF
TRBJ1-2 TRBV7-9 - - TGTGCCAGCAGCTTTGAACGAAGACTAAACTATGGCTACACCTTC CASSFERRLNYGYTF
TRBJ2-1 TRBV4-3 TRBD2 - TGCGCCAGCAGCCAAGCTAGCGGGAGTACATATGAGCAGTTCTTC CASSQASGSTYEQFF
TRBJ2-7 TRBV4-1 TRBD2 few TGCGCCAGCAGCCAATCGACTAGCGGGAGCTCCTACGAGCAGTACTTC CASSQSTSGSSYEQYF
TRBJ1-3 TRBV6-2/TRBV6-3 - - TGTGCCAGCAGTTATACTGGAAACACCATATATTTT CASSYTGNTIYF
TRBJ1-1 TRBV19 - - TGTGCCAGTCAGGCACTTATGAACACTGAAGCTTTCTTT CASQALMNTEAFF
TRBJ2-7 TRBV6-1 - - TGTGCCAGCAGTGCAGAGCCGAGGGTCGACGAGCAGTACTTC CASSAEPRVDEQYF
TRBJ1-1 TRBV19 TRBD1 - TGTGCCAGCGGCCAAGGGACAGGGGGCTACACTGAAGCTTTCTTT CASGQGTGGYTEAFF
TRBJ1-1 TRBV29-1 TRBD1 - TGCAGCGTTCGACAGGGGGTTATGAACACTGAAGCTTTCTTT CSVRQGVMNTEAFF
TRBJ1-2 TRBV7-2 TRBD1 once TGTGCCAGCAGCTTAGTTCCAGGGGGCACAGGCTACACCTTC CASSLVPGGTGYTF
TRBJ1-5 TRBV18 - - TGTGCCAGCTCACAAAATCAGGGGTTAGATCAGCCCCAGCATTTT CASSQNQGLDQPQHF
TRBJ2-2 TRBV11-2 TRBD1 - TGTGCCAGTCTCCGACAGGGGGCGGACACCGGGGAGCTGTTTTTT CASLRQGADTGELFF
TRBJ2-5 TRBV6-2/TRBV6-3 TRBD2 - TGTGCCAGCACCCCATCCCCCGTGACTAGCGGGAGGGGGTACCAAGAGACCCAGTACTTC CASTPSPVTSGRGYQETQYF
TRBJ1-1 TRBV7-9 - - TGTGCCAGCAGCTTAGTTTCGGGGGTGAACACTGAAGCTTTCTTT CASSLVSGVNTEAFF
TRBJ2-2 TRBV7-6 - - TGTGCCAGCATCGGACACGGGGAGCTGTTTTTT CASIGHGELFF
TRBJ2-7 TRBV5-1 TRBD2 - TGCGCCAGCAGCTTCCCGGAGCGGGAGGAGCAGTACTTC CASSFPEREEQYF
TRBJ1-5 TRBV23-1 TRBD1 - TGCGCCAGCAGCGGTACAGGGGCGTATAGCAATCAGCCCCAGCATTTT CASSGTGAYSNQPQHF
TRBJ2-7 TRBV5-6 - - TGTGCCAGCAGCTTAGGTGGAGGGCCCTACGAGCAGTACTTC CASSLGGGPYEQYF
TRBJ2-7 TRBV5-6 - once TGTGCCAGCAGCTGGGCTAGCCGATACGAGCAGTACTTC CASSWASRYEQYF
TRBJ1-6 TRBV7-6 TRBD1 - TGTGCCAGCAGCTTGGACAGGGCATCTTCTAATTCACCCCTCCACTTT CASSLDRASSNSPLHF
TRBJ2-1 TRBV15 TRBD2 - TGTGCCACCAGCAGAGATCGGTTCACTAGCGGGCTCAATGAGCAGTTCTTC CATSRDRFTSGLNEQFF
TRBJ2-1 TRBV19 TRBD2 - TGTGCCAGTAGTAGGCTAGCGGGAGAAGGTAATGAGCAGTTCTTC CASSRLAGEGNEQFF
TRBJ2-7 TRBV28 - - TGTGCCAGCAGTTATAAACAGGGATTTATCTACGAGCAGTACTTC CASSYKQGFIYEQYF
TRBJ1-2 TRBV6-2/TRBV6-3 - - TGTGCCAGCAGTTACTCGATCCCGCAGTATGGCTACACCTTC CASSYSIPQYGYTF
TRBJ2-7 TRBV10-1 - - TGCGCCAGCAGCCTTAGCGGAACCTACGAGCAGTACTTC CASSLSGTYEQYF
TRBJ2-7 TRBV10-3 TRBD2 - TGTGCCATCAGACACTCACTAGCGGGAGGTTCGGGGGAGCAGTACTTC CAIRHSLAGGSGEQYF
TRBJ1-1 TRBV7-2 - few TGTGCCAGCAGTTTAGTACAAGAGAACACTGAAGCTTTCTTT CASSLVQENTEAFF
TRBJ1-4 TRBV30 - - TGTGCCTGGAGTCCAGATGAAAAACTGTTTTTT CAWSPDEKLFF
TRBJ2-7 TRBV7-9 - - TGTGCCAGCAGCTTATACTTAGGGGAAGGATCCTACGAGCAGTACTTC CASSLYLGEGSYEQYF
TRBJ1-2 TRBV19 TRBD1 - TGTGCCAGCGTCAGGGGGACAACTAACTATGGCTACACCTTC CASVRGTTNYGYTF
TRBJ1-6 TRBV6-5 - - TGTGCCAGCAGTTCAGTTGCGGGTGGCCTTGATTCACCCCTCCACTTT CASSSVAGGLDSPLHF
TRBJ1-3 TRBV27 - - TGTGCCAGCAGTTTATTCGCTTCTGATCGGGACACCATATATTTT CASSLFASDRDTIYF
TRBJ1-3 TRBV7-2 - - TGTGCCAGCAGCCCCGGAGCGATTGGAAACACCATATATTTT CASSPGAIGNTIYF
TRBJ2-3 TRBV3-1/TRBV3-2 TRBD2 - TGTGCCAGCAGCAATAGCGGGACCGCAGATACGCAGTATTTT CASSNSGTADTQYF
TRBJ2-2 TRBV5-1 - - TGCGCCAGCAGCTGGGGCCAGGGAGGGAACACCGGGGAGCTGTTTTTT CASSWGQGGNTGELFF
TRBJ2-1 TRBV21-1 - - TGTGCCAGCAGCCTCGGGGGAGACTATGAGCAGTTCTTC CASSLGGDYEQFF
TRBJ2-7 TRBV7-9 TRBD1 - TGTGCCAGCAGCTCTAGAATTGACAGGGTAGAAGCCTACGAGCAGTACTTC CASSSRIDRVEAYEQYF
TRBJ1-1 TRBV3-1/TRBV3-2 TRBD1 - TGTGCCAGCAGCCAAGGGACAGGGGGCACTGAAGCTTTCTTT CASSQGTGGTEAFF